Shown below are 2 T cell receptor beta chains from a single sample sequenced in a study of T cell repertoires in cytomegalovirus infection. TCRdb recomputed calls from the reads with MiXCR, one row per CDR3 protein. There are roughly 200,000 distinct CDR3 sequences in the sample; roughly 9.8% occur only once, and approximately 4.2% lies in the top ten. Sequencing used PBMCs. These receptors were collected from a human donor in good health (CMV status not recorded). Some clones in this sample may be carry-over from other donors' samples.

This clonotype was counted ten times or more. The chain recombines TRBV7-2 with TRBJ2-3; 8 bases match TRBD2. The CDR3 has 16 amino acids. Per the germline V gene, CDR1 is SGHTA and CDR2 is FQGNSA. V was clipped by 1 base and J by 2 bases; unmatched bases: 5. CDR3 residues: CASSLVTSGLTDTQYF. The CDR3 DNA is TGTGCCAGCAGCTTAGTTACTAGCGGACTCACAGATACGCAGTATTTT.

There are many counts of this clonotype. The rearrangement joins TRBV28 to TRBJ1-6; D is unclear. Trimming stripped 8 bases from V and 2 bases from J, with 7 bases between. The CDR3 is 13 residues long. Looked up from germline, CDR1 is MDHEN and CDR2 is SYDVKM. Written as DNA, the CDR3 is TGTGCCAGCCGATTAGCCTATAATTCACCCCTCCACTTT. Translated: CASRLAYNSPLHF.